This entry lists 30 T cell receptor beta chains sequenced from one sample in a study of siplizumab effects on memory and regulatory T cells. Measured with immunoSEQ multiplex PCR; TCRdb has only the in-frame clones, and not every one. The table lists some 100,000 clones, roughly 97% of them singletons. Sequenced material: naive CD4+ T cells sorted from blood. These receptors were collected from a human donor in good health.

The V and J genes are TRBV5-1 and TRBJ2-3; TRBD1 matches 9 bases. The CDR3 contains 14 residues. In germline, CDR1 is SGHRS, CDR2 YFSETQ. V lost 4 bases, J lost 10 bases, and 10 bases stayed unmatched. CDR3 sequence: CASSLGQGPDPQYF. Here the CDR3 DNA reads TGCGCCAGCAGCCTTGGACAGGGGCCCGACCCGCAGTATTTT.

The rearrangement joins TRBV30 to TRBJ1-1; 10 positions agree with TRBD1. The CDR3 has 14 amino acids. The V gene end was trimmed by 2 bases and the J gene end by 7 bases; junction bases not matched to a gene: 7. Germline loops: CDR1 GTSNPN, CDR2 SVGIG (reference sequence). CDR3 bases: TGTGCCTGGAGTTCACTAGGACAGGGGGTTGAAGCTTTCTTT. Amino acid sequence: CAWSSLGQGVEAFF. Full variable domain (missing parts from reference TRBV30 and TRBJ1-1): SQTIHQWPATLVQPVGSPLSLECTVEGTSNPNLYWYRQAAGRGLQLLFYSVGIGQISSEVPQNLSASRPQDRQFILSSKKLLLSDSGFYLCAWSSLGQGVEAFFGQGTRLTVV.

J is TRBJ1-2 and V is TRBV5-4; no reliable D call. CDR1 SGHNT and CDR2 YYREEE come from the germline V gene (reference sequence). CDR3 length: 15 residues. V was trimmed by 0 bases and J by 4 bases, leaving 13 bases between them. Here the CDR3 reads CASSLDRGSRYGYTF. As DNA, the CDR3 is TGTGCCAGCAGCTTGGACAGAGGGAGCCGCTATGGCTACACCTTC.

The chain carries TRBV11-3 and TRBJ2-3; 10 bases line up with TRBD2. The junction had 15 bases not matched to a gene; V was cut back by 4 bases and J by 5 bases. CDR3 length: 18 amino acids. CDR1 SGHNT and CDR2 YENEEA come from the germline V gene. The CDR3 nucleotides read TGTGCCAGCAGCTACGAAGAGGGACTAGCGAATCGAAAAGATACGCAGTATTTT. This gives the protein CASSYEEGLANRKDTQYF.

The chain carries TRBV9 and TRBJ2-7; D not certain. Germline CDR1 SGDLS, CDR2 YYNGEE. The CDR3 loop spans 12 amino acids. Trimming removed 3 bases from V and 6 bases from J, with 10 bases in between. The chain's CDR3 is CASSANWGEQYF. In DNA, the CDR3 is TGTGCCAGCAGCGCCAACTGGGGCGAGCAGTACTTC.

The genes are TRBV9 and TRBJ1-2, with D uncertain. The V and J ends lost 0 bases and 4 bases respectively, with 10 bases between them. CDR3 length: 14 residues. Per the germline V gene, CDR1 is SGDLS and CDR2 is YYNGEE. CDR3 DNA sequence: TGTGCCAGCAGCGTAGATGGAGATCGCTATGGCTACACCTTC. Its translation is CASSVDGDRYGYTF.

J is TRBJ2-5 and V is TRBV11-2, with D possibly TRBD1 on 5 matching bases. This CDR3 has 14 amino acids. Trimming pared 5 bases from V and 4 bases from J, leaving 14 bases between. CDR1 and CDR2 (germline): SGHAT, FQNNGV. CDR3 nucleotide sequence: TGTGCCAGCAGCCCCTTGGACAATCCAGAGACCCAGTACTTC. Translation: CASSPLDNPETQYF.

The genes are TRBV5-4 and TRBJ2-7, with TRBD2 matching 8 bases. CDR1 and CDR2 (germline): SGHNT, YYREEE (reference sequence). This CDR3 contains 15 residues. V dropped 4 bases and J dropped 4; count of bases not matched to a gene: 10. The CDR3 spells CASSATSGQLYEQYF. In DNA, the CDR3 is TGTGCCAGCAGCGCCACTAGCGGCCAACTGTACGAGCAGTACTTC.

The CDR3 sequence is CASSLDRSINQPQHF. CDR3 DNA sequence: TGTGCCAGCAGTCTGGACAGAAGCATCAATCAGCCCCAGCATTTT. J is TRBJ1-5 and V is TRBV6-6; TRBD1 might be the D (6 bases). CDR1 MNHNY and CDR2 SVGAGI come from the germline V gene (reference sequence). The CDR3 spans 15 residues. V shed 5 bases and J shed 3 bases, with 14 bases lying between them.

This clone was counted between two and nine times. This chain joins TRBV6-5 and TRBJ1-1; perhaps TRBD1 as D (6 bases). V dropped 7 bases and J dropped 1 base, with 13 bases sitting between them. The CDR3 is made up of 14 amino acids. Germline CDR1 and CDR2: MNHEY and SVGAGI. The CDR3 reads CASTKGTQNTEAFF. CDR3 coding DNA: TGTGCCAGCACCAAAGGGACACAGAACACTGAAGCTTTCTTT.

V is TRBV7-2 and J is TRBJ2-5, with a tentative D call TRBD2 (5 bases). CDR3 length: 14 amino acids. V dropped 3 bases and J dropped 5 bases, with 13 bases sitting between them. CDR1 and CDR2 from the germline V gene are SGHTA and FQGNSA. CDR3 coding DNA: TGTGCCAGCAGCTTGAGGACTTTGGGGGAGACCCAGTACTTC. It codes for CASSLRTLGETQYF.

The chain carries TRBV7-2 and TRBJ2-5, with D possibly being TRBD2 (5 bases). Between the trimmed V and J ends, which lost 1 base and 4 bases, there was a span of 13 bases. The germline CDR1 and CDR2 sequences are SGHTA and FQGNSA. This CDR3 comprises 15 residues. The CDR3, as DNA: TGTGCCAGCAGCTTAGTTCGGGGTTTTGGAGAGACCCAGTACTTC. Protein: CASSLVRGFGETQYF.

This sequence joins TRBV28 and TRBJ1-5; D is uncertain. The CDR3 is 11 residues long. V was shortened by 4 bases and J by 5 bases, with 3 bases between the two germline ends. CDR1 MDHEN and CDR2 SYDVKM come from the germline V gene. The CDR3 region has the DNA TGTGCCAGCAGTTCAGATCAGCCCCAGCATTTT. Translation: CASSSDQPQHF.

The chain combines TRBV7-8 with TRBJ2-5; D gene ambiguous. Between the trimmed V and J ends, which lost 8 bases and 10 bases, there was a span of 17 bases. Germline V CDR1 and CDR2: SGHVS, FQNEAQ. The CDR3 has 12 residues. CDR3 sequence reads: CASSSPLRVQYF. The DNA for the CDR3 is TGTGCCAGCTCCTCTCCCCTCCGGGTCCAGTACTTC.

V and J are TRBV7-9 and TRBJ1-3; no clear D gene. Germline V gene sequence: CDR1 SEHNR, CDR2 FQNEAQ (reference sequence). The CDR3 totals 16 residues. The V end lost 1 base, the J end lost 0 bases, and 10 bases lay between the germline ends. The CDR3, as DNA: TGTGCCAGCAGCTTAGACAGCCGTTTCTCTGGAAACACCATATATTTT. Encoded protein: CASSLDSRFSGNTIYF. Full variable domain (remainder filled in from reference TRBV7-9 and TRBJ1-3): DTGVSQNPRHKITKRGQNVTFRCDPISEHNRLYWYRQTLGQGPEFLTYFQNEAQLEKSRLLSDRFSAERPKGSFSTLEIQRTEQGDSAMYLCASSLDSRFSGNTIYFGEGSWLTVV.

The chain links TRBV29-1 to TRBJ1-1; TRBD1 matches at 8 bases. The germline gives CDR1 SQVTM, CDR2 ANQGSEA. J was trimmed by 6 bases and V by 4 bases; bases with no gene match: 7. The CDR3 is made up of 13 amino acids. The CDR3 spells CSVGTGLYAEAFF. The CDR3 bases are TGCAGCGTTGGGACAGGGCTATACGCTGAAGCTTTCTTT.

The chain joins TRBV10-3 to TRBJ2-1; D is ambiguous. The CDR3 has 14 amino acids. The germline V gene encodes CDR1 ENHRY and CDR2 SYGVKD. Between the trimmed V and J ends, which lost 0 bases and 6 bases, there was a span of 9 bases. For the CDR3, the DNA is TGTGCCATCAGTGAGTCTATCAGATTCAATGAGCAGTTCTTC. This codes for CAISESIRFNEQFF.

The V gene is TRBV6-5, the J gene TRBJ1-3; D call uncertain. Trimming stripped 3 bases from V and 7 bases from J, with 4 bases between. The CDR3 covers 11 residues. Germline-derived CDR1 and CDR2 are MNHEY and SVGAGI. This chain's CDR3 is CASSYSNTIYF. In DNA, the CDR3 is TGTGCCAGCAGTTATTCCAACACCATATATTTT.

The V and J genes are TRBV10-2 and TRBJ2-7; D may be TRBD2 (6 bases). The CDR3 runs 12 residues. With 8 bases removed from V and 5 bases from J, the gap between germline ends came to 13 bases. Germline CDR1 is WSHSY and CDR2 is SAAADI. The CDR3 reads CASADYLHEQYF. In DNA form, the CDR3 reads TGCGCCAGCGCGGACTACCTCCACGAGCAGTACTTC.

The J gene is TRBJ2-2, the V gene TRBV4-3; 11 bases are shared with TRBD1. V lost 7 bases, J lost 4 bases, and 5 bases stayed unmatched. Germline lookup yields CDR1 LGHNA and CDR2 YSLEER. The CDR3 totals 15 residues. CDR3 loop: CASTEGTGGTGELFF. The CDR3 DNA reads TGCGCCAGCACCGAGGGGACAGGGGGCACCGGGGAGCTGTTTTTT.

The chain links TRBV4-1 to TRBJ2-4; maybe TRBD1 (6 bases). Germline V CDR1 and CDR2: MGHRA, YSYEKL. The CDR3 has 14 residues. Trimming pared 7 bases from V and 6 bases from J, leaving 16 bases between. The CDR3 coding sequence is TGCGCCAGCACAAGTCCAGGGGCGGTAAACATTCAGTACTTC. Protein: CASTSPGAVNIQYF.

The chain uses TRBV27 and TRBJ1-5; D call uncertain. Trimming pared 5 bases from V and 6 bases from J, leaving 23 bases between. The CDR3 consists of 17 residues. Germline CDR1 MNHEY, CDR2 SMNVEV (reference sequence). CDR3 bases: TGTGCCAGCAGTACATTCCCACCGTTGGGTCCCATTCAGCCCCAGCATTTT. Protein sequence: CASSTFPPLGPIQPQHF.

The V call is TRBV27, the J call TRBJ2-7; D is ambiguous. The CDR3 length is 13 residues. V lost 5 bases to trimming and J lost 1 base, with 9 bases between them. CDR1 and CDR2 (germline): MNHEY, SMNVEV (reference sequence). CDR3 DNA: TGTGCCAGCAGTCCAAGCTATTCCTACGAGCAGTACTTC. It yields the protein CASSPSYSYEQYF.

The chain has TRBV7-3 and TRBJ2-2; no clear D gene. Trimming cost V 1 base and J 5 bases, with 11 bases left between them. Germline CDR1 is SGHTA and CDR2 is FQGTGA. CDR3 size: 15 residues. The CDR3 sequence: CASSLSAGITGELFF. CDR3 bases: TGTGCCAGCAGCTTAAGCGCTGGTATTACCGGGGAGCTGTTTTTT.

The chain carries TRBV7-2 and TRBJ2-7; TRBD1 matches at 8 bases. Germline V gene data show CDR1 as SGHTA and CDR2 as FQGNSA. CDR3 size: 15 residues. J lost 0 bases, V lost 2 bases, and 3 bases had no gene match. CDR3 loop: CASSLSTGGSYEQYF. In DNA, the CDR3 is TGTGCCAGCAGCTTATCCACAGGGGGCTCCTACGAGCAGTACTTC. Combining the CDR3 with reference TRBV7-2 and TRBJ2-7 gives the whole variable domain GAGVSQSPSNKVTEKGKDVELRCDPISGHTALYWYRQSLGQGLEFLIYFQGNSAPDKSGLPSDRFSAERTGGSVSTLTIQRTQQEDSAVYLCASSLSTGGSYEQYFGPGTRLTVT.

The chain carries TRBV7-3 and TRBJ1-1; D remains ambiguous. The germline V and J ends were trimmed by 4 bases and 0 bases, with 9 bases remaining between them. The CDR3 sequence is 14 residues long. Germline CDR1 and CDR2: SGHTA and FQGTGA. For the CDR3, the DNA is TGTGCCAGCAGCTCGGGGTTGATGAACACTGAAGCTTTCTTT. Protein: CASSSGLMNTEAFF.

DNA of the CDR3: TGTGCCAGCAGCTTAGGGCCAAGCGAGCAGTACTTC. This translates into CASSLGPSEQYF. The rearrangement uses TRBV7-2 and TRBJ2-7; D unresolved. The CDR3 runs 12 residues. Germline-derived CDR1 and CDR2 are SGHTA and FQGNSA. V lost 1 base to trimming and J lost 6 bases, with 7 bases between them.

V and J are TRBV5-1 and TRBJ2-2; D call uncertain. CDR1 is SGHRS, CDR2 YFSETQ, per germline. Trimming stripped 0 bases from V and 1 base from J, with 4 bases between. This CDR3 contains 14 residues. The CDR3 sequence is CASSLGQNTGELFF. DNA for the CDR3: TGCGCCAGCAGCTTGGGGCAGAACACCGGGGAGCTGTTTTTT.

The chain is built from TRBV11-2 and TRBJ2-7; D perhaps matches TRBD2 (5 bases). CDR3 length: 11 amino acids. Germline V CDR1 and CDR2: SGHAT, FQNNGV. Between the trimmed V and J ends, which lost 9 bases and 2 bases, there was a span of 8 bases. CDR3 in DNA: TGTGCCAGTGCTAGCCCCTACGAGCAGTACTTC. Its protein is CASASPYEQYF.

The rearrangement joins TRBV7-3 to TRBJ2-3, with D possibly being TRBD1 (6 bases). Germline CDR1 reads SGHTA; CDR2 reads FQGTGA. This CDR3 comprises 18 residues. V lost 5 bases to trimming and J lost 2 bases, with 23 bases between them. The CDR3 loop is CASSKNGPGTKITDTQYF. CDR3 sequence (DNA): TGTGCCAGCAGCAAAAATGGCCCAGGGACAAAAATCACAGATACGCAGTATTTT. Filled out from reference TRBV7-3 and TRBJ2-3, the complete variable domain reads GAGVSQTPSNKVTEKGKYVELRCDPISGHTALYWYRQSLGQGPEFLIYFQGTGAADDSGLPNDRFFAVRPEGSVSTLKIQRTERGDSAVYLCASSKNGPGTKITDTQYFGPGTRLTVL.